This T cell receptor (beta chain) comes out of a study of T cell repertoires in cytomegalovirus infection. Study-wide context: Both CMV infection and a matching HLA type were indicated by public TCR beta signatures.

The CDR3 is 15 amino acids. Looked up from germline, CDR1 is SGHAT and CDR2 is FQNNGV. With regard to this clonotype: Its antigen is unknown. Mismatch with germline at one junction end may stem from a read error.

Study-level points and caveats: HLA-C-restricted CMV clonotypes gave the most frequent clonotype in two of eight donors.

TCRdb independently ran MiXCR on the reads; one entry per CDR3 protein. The profile shows under 600,000 distinct CDR3 sequences, approximately 17% of them singletons. The specimen was CD8+ T cells from PBMCs. The sequence was obtained from a human donor in good health (CMV status not recorded). Some clones in this sample may be carry-over from other donors' samples. The chain employs TRBV11-2 and TRBJ1-5; D not resolved. CDR3 amino acids: CARSLDQSYNQPQHF. The DNA for the CDR3 is TGTGCCAGAAGCTTAGATCAAAGCTACAATCAGCCCCAGCATTTT. Drawing the rest from reference TRBV11-2 and TRBJ1-5, the complete variable domain is EAGVAQSPRYKIIEKRQSVAFWCNPISGHATLYWYQQILGQGPKLLIQFQNNGVVDDSQLPKDRFSAERLKGVDSTLKIQPAKLEDSAVYLCARSLDQSYNQPQHFGDGTRLSIL.